The 5 T cell receptor beta chains in this list originate from one sample, sequenced in a study of blood T cell repertoires in COVID-19. TCRdb's copy holds only in-frame clones and misses some; the assay was immunoSEQ multiplex PCR. The sample yields about 100,000 clones, around nine tenths seen once. Source material: peripheral blood. The receptors come from a human donor in a cohort sampled during active COVID-19.

The CDR3 nucleotides read TGTGCCAGCAGCCGCGGGCGTCCCGGAGACTTTTACAATGAGCAGTTCTTC. This translates into CASSRGRPGDFYNEQFF. The gene calls are TRBV7-9 and TRBJ2-1; TRBD2 might be the D (5 bases). The V and J ends lost 5 bases and 4 bases respectively, with 21 bases between them. This CDR3 contains 17 residues. CDR1 is SEHNR, CDR2 FQNEAQ, per germline (reference sequence).

V gene TRBV28 combines with J gene TRBJ2-3; perhaps TRBD2 as D (6 bases). The germline V gene encodes CDR1 MDHEN and CDR2 SYDVKM. The CDR3 loop spans 12 amino acids. With 2 bases removed from V and 8 bases from J, the gap between germline ends came to 8 bases. The CDR3 DNA reads as TGTGCCAGCAGTTTAAGACTAGTTACGCAGTATTTT. Encoded protein: CASSLRLVTQYF.

The rearrangement links TRBV6-4 to TRBJ1-1, with D maybe TRBD1 (6 bases). This CDR3 is 11 amino acids long. Trimming cost V 3 bases and J 11 bases, with 10 bases left between them. The germline gives CDR1 MRHNA, CDR2 SNTAGT. CDR3: CASSEGQGAFF. Written as DNA, the CDR3 is TGTGCCAGCAGTGAAGGCCAGGGGGCTTTCTTT.

This clone occurred once. The chain combines TRBV5-1 with TRBJ2-2; a possible D gene is TRBD2 (6 bases). Germline V gene lookup returns CDR1 SGHRS and CDR2 YFSETQ. The CDR3 consists of 13 residues. Deletions cut 7 bases from V and 7 bases from J, with 14 bases between. The CDR3 bases are TGCGCCAGCTTTCGGGAGTACGGCGGGGAGCTGTTTTTT. Its protein product is CASFREYGGELFF.

The DNA of the CDR3 is TGCGCCAGCAGCCTCGCGGAGGGTGATGTCACCGTGCAGTTCTTC. Its translation is CASSLAEGDVTVQFF. The rearrangement uses TRBV4-3 and TRBJ2-1, with D perhaps TRBD2 (6 bases). Trimming took off 4 bases at V and 12 bases at J, with 22 bases between the two ends. Germline-derived CDR1 and CDR2 are LGHNA and YSLEER. The CDR3 is made up of 15 amino acids.